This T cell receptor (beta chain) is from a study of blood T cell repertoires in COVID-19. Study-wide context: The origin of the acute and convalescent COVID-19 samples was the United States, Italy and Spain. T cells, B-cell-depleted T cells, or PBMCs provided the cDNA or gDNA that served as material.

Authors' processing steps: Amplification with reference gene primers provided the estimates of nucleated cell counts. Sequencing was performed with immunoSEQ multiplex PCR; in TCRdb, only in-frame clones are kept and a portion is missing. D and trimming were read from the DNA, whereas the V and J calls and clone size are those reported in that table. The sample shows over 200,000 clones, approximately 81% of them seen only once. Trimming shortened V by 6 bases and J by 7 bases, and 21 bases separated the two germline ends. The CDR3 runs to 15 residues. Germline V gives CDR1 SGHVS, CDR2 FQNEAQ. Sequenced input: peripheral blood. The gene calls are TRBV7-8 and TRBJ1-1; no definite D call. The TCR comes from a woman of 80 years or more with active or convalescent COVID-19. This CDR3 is CASSSGDGINGEAFF. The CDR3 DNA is TGTGCCAGCAGTTCCGGAGACGGGATCAACGGTGAAGCTTTCTTT.